The 15 T cell receptor beta chains in this list originate from one sample, sequenced in a study of blood T cell repertoires in COVID-19. Produced via immunoSEQ multiplex PCR; TCRdb's table is partial and in-frame only. Altogether around 170,000 clones are present, 86% being singletons, with the ten largest covering roughly 2.9%. The sample was peripheral blood. The source is a young woman with active or convalescent COVID-19.

J is TRBJ1-5 and V is TRBV2; tentatively, D is TRBD1 (5 bases). Per germline, CDR1 SNHLY and CDR2 FYNNEI. The CDR3 is 15 amino acids. Trimming cost V 3 bases and J 5 bases, with 14 bases left between them. As DNA, the CDR3 is TGTGCCAGCAGTGAGTTGGGGGGGGTCTATCAGCCCCAGCATTTT. It specifies CASSELGGVYQPQHF.

This clone was recorded once. The CDR3 bases are TGTGCCAGCAGTGGAATAGCGGGAGTAGAGACCCAGTACTTC. Translation gives CASSGIAGVETQYF. The chain carries TRBV2 and TRBJ2-5, with 9 bases lining up with TRBD2. Looked up from germline, CDR1 is SNHLY and CDR2 is FYNNEI. This CDR3 has 14 residues. V lost 4 bases and J lost 4; bases outside the gene matches: 4.

This chain uses TRBV6-6 with TRBJ1-1; D unclear. There are 14 residues in the CDR3. Looked up from germline, CDR1 is MNHNY and CDR2 is SVGAGI (reference sequence). The V gene lost 2 bases and the J gene lost 1 base, with 8 bases spanning the gap. The CDR3, as DNA: TGTGCCAGCAGTTACAACAGCAAGAACACTGAAGCTTTCTTT. This translates into CASSYNSKNTEAFF.

V is TRBV15 and J is TRBJ1-2; 9 bases match TRBD1. The CDR3 is 15 residues long. The J segment lost 3 bases and the V segment lost 5 bases, leaving 7 bases of the junction unmatched. Germline V gene sequence: CDR1 LNHNV, CDR2 YYDKDF (reference sequence). The CDR3 DNA sequence: TGTGCCACCAGCGAAAACAGGGGGCTCGACTATGGCTACACCTTC. This encodes CATSENRGLDYGYTF.

This clone has a single count. J is TRBJ2-7 and V is TRBV2; no clear D. V was trimmed by 1 base and J by 3 bases, leaving 10 bases between them. CDR1 SNHLY and CDR2 FYNNEI come from the germline V gene. CDR3 size: 14 residues. The CDR3 coding sequence is TGTGCCAGCAGTGAAGGTCTGCGCCTCTACGAGCAGTACTTC. It yields the protein CASSEGLRLYEQYF.

This chain connects TRBV2 to TRBJ2-1; possible D gene TRBD2, 7 bases. This CDR3 has 14 residues. CDR1 and CDR2 (germline): SNHLY, FYNNEI. Trimming left V 7 bases short and J 2 bases short, with 12 bases between. The CDR3 sequence: CASTGGATYNEQFF. CDR3 DNA: TGTGCCAGCACTGGGGGGGCTACCTACAATGAGCAGTTCTTC.

V gene TRBV5-4 combines with J gene TRBJ2-5, with a possible D match to TRBD1 (6 bases). Trimming shortened V by 4 bases and J by 4 bases, and 17 bases separated the two germline ends. CDR1 and CDR2 from the germline V gene are SGHNT and YYREEE (reference sequence). The CDR3 length is 15 residues. CDR3 amino acids: CASSPPRGGRETQYF. The CDR3 bases are TGTGCCAGCAGCCCCCCCAGGGGCGGTCGAGAGACCCAGTACTTC. The full variable domain, in which reference TRBV5-4 and TRBJ2-5 provide the parts outside the CDR3, is ETGVTQSPTHLIKTRGQQVTLRCSSQSGHNTVSWYQQALGQGPQFIFQYYREEENGRGNFPPRFSGLQFPNYSSELNVNALELDDSALYLCASSPPRGGRETQYFGPGTRLLVL.

This sequence joins TRBV7-9 and TRBJ2-1, with TRBD2 matching 7 bases. CDR3 length equals 15 residues. J lost 7 bases, V lost 7 bases, and 13 bases had no gene match. CDR1 SEHNR and CDR2 FQNEAQ come from the germline V gene (reference sequence). CDR3 sequence reads: CASTSSAGEGNEQFF. CDR3 in DNA: TGTGCCAGCACCTCCAGTGCGGGAGAGGGGAATGAGCAGTTCTTC.

The chain uses TRBV5-1 and TRBJ2-3; 7 bases line up with TRBD2. Germline CDR1 reads SGHRS; CDR2 reads YFSETQ. With 4 bases clipped from V and 1 base from J, the junction kept 12 bases outside the gene matches. The CDR3 runs to 17 residues. CDR3 coding DNA: TGCGCCAGCAGCGGGCCGACTAGCACGATCGGCACAGATACGCAGTATTTT. Translated, it gives CASSGPTSTIGTDTQYF.

This chain uses TRBV12-3 or TRBV12-4 with TRBJ2-1, with 7 bases fitting TRBD2. After removal of 6 bases from V and 5 bases from J, the junction contained 4 bases not matched to a gene. This CDR3 comprises 13 residues. The CDR3 DNA reads as TGTGCCAGCAGCTTCGGGGGGAACAATGAGCAGTTCTTC. Its translation is CASSFGGNNEQFF.

The chain links TRBV11-3 to TRBJ2-7; 10 bases fit TRBD1. V trimming: 6 bases; J trimming: 0 bases; junction bases outside the gene matches: 5. The CDR3 runs to 15 residues. Germline CDR1 SGHNT, CDR2 YENEEA. This CDR3 reads CASSSRTGGSYEQYF. DNA for the CDR3: TGTGCCAGCAGTTCTAGGACAGGGGGCTCCTACGAGCAGTACTTC.

Here the CDR3 DNA reads TGTGCCAGCAGTTCACCGGGACAGGGGAGAGGTGGCTACACCTTC. Protein sequence: CASSSPGQGRGGYTF. The chain links TRBV6-6 to TRBJ1-2; 10 bases are shared with TRBD1. This CDR3 comprises 15 residues. Germline V gives CDR1 MNHNY, CDR2 SVGAGI (reference sequence). J gave up 7 bases and V 4 bases, and 9 bases lay outside the gene matches.

This chain joins TRBV6-5 and TRBJ1-2; no clear D gene. CDR3 length equals 13 residues. The V end lost 7 bases, the J end lost 8 bases, and 17 bases lay between the germline ends. Germline lookup yields CDR1 MNHEY and CDR2 SVGAGI. Here the CDR3 DNA reads TGTGCCAGCACCCCCCGGGTCTTCGACGGCTACACCTTC. Translation: CASTPRVFDGYTF.

The gene calls are TRBV19 and TRBJ2-2; D is possibly TRBD1 (6 bases). The V end was cut by 6 bases, the J end by 0 bases, with 14 bases between. The CDR3 extends over 16 amino acids. CDR1 and CDR2 from the germline V gene are LNHDA and SQIVND (reference sequence). Here the CDR3 reads CASSGRGSANTGELFF. The CDR3 nucleotides read TGTGCCAGTAGCGGCAGGGGATCGGCGAACACCGGGGAGCTGTTTTTT.

The J gene is TRBJ1-1, the V gene TRBV11-2, with D tentatively TRBD1 (5 bases). The CDR3 extends over 15 amino acids. CDR1 is SGHAT and CDR2 is FQNNGV in the germline V gene. V dropped 0 bases and J dropped 5 bases, with 13 bases sitting between them. The CDR3 sequence is CASSLDRGGRTEAFF. Written as DNA, the CDR3 is TGTGCCAGCAGCTTAGACCGCGGGGGTCGGACTGAAGCTTTCTTT.